This T cell receptor beta chain was documented in a study of chemoradiotherapy in HPV16-positive cancers (dated by TCRdb to between 2021 and 2024). Regarding the study in general: Candidate HPV-specific T-cell clones and common TCR motifs were defined through functional T-cell assays on cells from two HPV16-positive patients. The study set out to ask whether T-cell immunity against the HPV oncoproteins E6 and E7 changes over the course of chemoradiotherapy and whether that immunity affects survival. Next, the candidate HPV-specific TCRs and motifs were followed in TCR repertoires from around 91 patients with HPV-related cancers. What the authors observed across the whole study: Expansion of candidate HPV-specific clones and E7-related TCR motifs was observed in the tumor microenvironment during treatment, whereas no such expansion was observed for non-HPV-specific T cells. Only a couple of HPV16-positive patients were used to derive the functional definition of HPV-specific T cells, and the survival association was reported for HPV16-positive patients. Improved recurrence-free survival in HPV16-positive patients was associated with expansion of HPV-responsive T cells during chemoradiotherapy.

Because repertoires were sampled repeatedly during chemoradiotherapy, clonal expansion in the tumor microenvironment could be followed. The library was prepared using the immunoSEQ multiplex PCR assay. In its TCRdb copy, this immuneACCESS table keeps in-frame sequences only and misses some clones. Where compared with another copy, unresolved V genes explain less than half of these, and the others have no known cause. The sample data list 9,500 to 15,000 clones, and 85% to 90% of these were observed just once. Roughly 2.8% of the sample belongs to the ten largest clones. About this clone: The specificity of this receptor is unknown. Base-call qualities are not available, and no considerably larger clone is one nucleotide away.

From cysteine to phenylalanine, the CDR3 is 12 amino acids long. The read is trimmed to its CDR3 DNA, 36 bases read in frame from base 1. The germline V gene (reference sequence) specifies PRHDT as CDR1 and FYEKMQ as CDR2. V loses 8 bases of germline sequence and J loses 7 bases, and the interval between the two ends is 9 bases. The chain was built from TRBV13 and TRBJ1-6; matching of 6 bases hints at TRBD1 as the D gene. The sample here was blood, taken from a patient who underwent chemoradiotherapy. This sequence originates from a human donor with HPV-associated anogenital cancer. Here is the DNA: TGTGCCAGCGGACAGAAAAATTCACCCCTCCACTTT. This encodes CASGQKNSPLHF.